Reported below is one T cell receptor (beta chain). Its specific antigen is unknown. This specimen comes from a study of cytomegalovirus exposure and HLA in healthy donors (dated by TCRdb to 2016 to 2017). With respect to the entire study: An earlier analysis of some 600 of the donors reported approximately 300 Gb of sequence data and 95 million to 130 million unique TCR beta sequences obtained from some 170 million T cells. An early release that covered about 600 HLA-typed donors contained approximately 300 gigabases of sequencing data and approximately 85 million unique TCR sequences. Among the roughly 390 genotyped donors, more than 70% belonged to the genetic ancestry cluster associated with self-reported Caucasian donors. The aim of the study was to test whether cataloging public T cell receptors could identify signatures of past pathogen exposure. Using immunosequencing, the study profiled T cell repertoires from roughly 650 subjects and related those repertoires to cytomegalovirus serostatus. Besides the first cohort of roughly 660 subjects, a separate validation cohort made up of over a hundred different subjects was used. To predict cytomegalovirus infection status, the study brought together high-throughput TCR immunosequencing, statistical association of individual TCRs with disease status, and machine learning. To study patterns of TCR occurrence, a later analysis re-analyzed previously published TCR beta repertoires from 650 to 750 donors and added high-resolution HLA genotyping. The later analysis used no new phenotypic data to find candidate immune exposures, relying instead on TCR beta sequences and their occurrence across donors. An earlier analysis of approximately 630 of the donors applied high-throughput TCR beta sequencing to assess whether each TCR beta V gene segment acted as functional or pseudogenic. Donor age, sex, ethnicity and CMV serostatus were compiled together with the repertoire data. A later genetic analysis took genome-wide SNP genotypes for about 55% of the 666 donors and used that subset as a discovery cohort. All discovery cohort repertoires had been generated using a single sequencing platform. HLA typing included class I and class II loci at four-digit resolution. Typing coverage differed by locus: A, B, C, DRB1 and DQB1 were typed in about 620-640 donors, DQA1 in around 500, DPA1 in around 600, and DPB1 in approximately 450. Four or five DR-DQ haplotypes were handled as single units for association and clustering because linkage in the cohort was strong. On average, roughly 240,000 unique TCR beta nucleotide sequences were sequenced per donor among 300 to 500 genotyped donors of the cohort, with 15% to 20% of those sequences being non-productive.

What the work shows at the level of the full study, not this receptor alone: Most TCR sequences were observed very rarely across donors, whereas some public TCRs were present in many individuals. A total of 150 to 200 TCR beta chains were listed by the study as associated with cytomegalovirus. This cohort had only TCR beta chains sequenced, and the lack of alpha or paired-chain data limited which features could be detected. A later analysis found that most CMV-associated TCR beta chains appeared HLA-restricted, with HLA associations seemingly driven largely by CMV exposure. Because HLA typing was missing for some donors at each locus, association tests included only the typed subset. A later genetic analysis associated a missense DCLRE1C variant with V-gene and J-gene trimming of TCR beta chains, and an independent cohort replicated the association. Compared with the approximately 720-donor mean, donors in an Asian-associated ancestry cluster had fewer N-insertions in productive TCRs, according to a later genetic analysis. A later analysis found that TCR association rates varied across HLA loci, with DRB1 alleles showing the most associated TCRs and HLA-C alleles the fewest. The classifier was reported to diagnose cytomegalovirus status with high specificity and sensitivity in both the original and validation cohorts. Assigning TCR associations to individual alleles was difficult when HLA alleles, especially DR and DQ, strongly co-occurred. In a later analysis, several top co-occurrence clusters were reported to appear linked to parvovirus B19, influenza, CMV and Epstein-Barr virus. Some 15 rarely observed V segments, including chromosome 9 orphons, were excluded from the earlier analysis of some 590 of the donors because counts were too low. The 87-base-pair reads could not distinguish some IMGT-functional V segments, including TRBV6-2 and TRBV6-3, so those segments were excluded. Roughly uniform sequencing depth across donors was assumed in presence/absence analyses, although this assumption may not hold. A further reported finding was that TCR beta sequences accurately predicted the HLA-A and HLA-B alleles for most subjects in the first cohort. Correlated functional status among segregating V segments might be attributable to linkage disequilibrium, but an unknown experimental factor could not be ruled out. The authors suggested that the approach could potentially be generalized to other disease states and immunological phenotypes. In a later analysis, HLA-associated TCR beta chains were found to be more clonally expanded and to have lower generation probabilities than equally common non-associated chains. A cluster of highly shared sequence variants was judged likely to be a technical artifact of the sequencing pipeline. In vitro tests confirmed that a few of the cytomegalovirus-associated TCR beta chains recognize cytomegalovirus antigens. Immune exposure information for the cohort was limited to CMV serostatus. Broadly in line with IMGT annotations, most TCR beta V segments showed up in productive rearrangements about 87% or about 30% of the time in an earlier analysis of 450 to 750 of the donors. In a later analysis, 16,951 TCR beta sequences were associated with specific HLA alleles at a false discovery rate of 0.05.

The cysteine opens and the phenylalanine closes a CDR3 of 14 amino acids. The sequence is cut down to CDR3 DNA, 42 bases in frame from base 1. V has 4 bases trimmed and J has 5 bases trimmed; junction bases matching no gene number 6. The germline V gene supplies CDR1 MNHEY and CDR2 SVGAGI. The cohort was made up of 650 to 700 healthy bone marrow donors. At the time of sampling, every cohort member was nominally healthy, though immune exposures that went unrecorded were likely present. The donor tested CMV seronegative and was one of the 352 seronegative cohort members. Each donor provided a peripheral blood sample, and peripheral blood mononuclear cells were used for TCR beta sequencing. The Qiagen DNeasy Blood Extraction Kit was used to extract genomic DNA from the blood cell samples. Libraries came from the immunoSEQ multiplex PCR assay. The multiplex PCR relied on a mix of 60 forward primers for TCR Vbeta segments and 13 reverse primers for TCR Jbeta segments. A multiplex PCR assay on genomic DNA amplified the CDR3 region of rearranged TCR beta genes. On the Illumina HiSeq System, the amplified TCR beta libraries were sequenced as 87-base-pair reads. The study's processing was this. Across the roughly 700 repertoires, a later analysis counted about 81 million unique TCR beta chains, 8.5 million to 12 million of which were shared by at least two donors. A nearest-neighbor algorithm error-corrected the raw reads and collapsed the reads into unique sequences, merging closely related sequences to remove PCR and sequencing errors. Alignment of CDR3 sequences to IMGT reference sequences was used to assign V, D and J gene segments. For a sequence to be retained, a match of at least six nucleotides to both a V gene segment and a J gene segment was required. Rearrangements were called productive when the CDR3 lacked stop codons and stayed in frame with V and J; all others were non-productive. CDR3 was defined by IMGT convention, running from the second conserved V-encoded cysteine to the conserved J-encoded phenylalanine. In an earlier analysis of roughly 580 of the donors, sequences lacking an unambiguous match to a single V gene segment were excluded. In an earlier analysis of some 590 of the donors, a V segment was called functional when productive rearrangements were above 56.7%, and segregating when the standard deviation between donors exceeded 5%. A statistical classification framework was built for diagnosing cytomegalovirus status from the catalog of TCR beta chain sequences. A later analysis assigned V and J genes by comparing TCR nucleotide sequences with IMGT/GENE-DB human TR gene sequences. In a later analysis, CDR3 sequences and most-parsimonious VDJ recombination scenarios were assigned using the TCRdist pipeline. In a later analysis, each TCR beta chain was defined by its CDR3 amino acid sequence together with its V-gene family, and reads lacking a unique V-gene family were excluded. As a way to deal with suspected cross-contamination and a sequencing artifact, a later analysis dropped hundreds of nucleotide sequences that were highly shared and had low generation probability. A later analysis calculated a clonal expansion index for each public chain from normalized within-repertoire ranks of inferred template counts. A later analysis computed generation probabilities with a VDJ recombination model fitted to out-of-frame rearrangements, and checked the results against IGoR. A later analysis scored TCR-TCR, TCR-HLA and TCR-CMV co-occurrence with hypergeometric tests, applying a repertoire-size bias correction to TCR pairs. To estimate false discovery rates, a later analysis permuted the HLA or CMV assignments 20 times. A later analysis grouped co-occurring TCRs with DBSCAN, adding TCRdist sequence similarity when clustering within HLA-allele-positive subsets. Repertoires with fewer than 30,000 or more than 120,000 public chains, plus five repertoires with anomalous nucleotide sharing, were excluded from co-occurrence clustering. TCRdb took over this immuneACCESS table, retaining in-frame rearrangements with V and J assigned. Such tables are incomplete; in checked studies, under half of the missing clones stem from an unresolved V gene, and the remainder is unexplained. The DNA gave D and trimming, while V, J and clone size come from that table. This sample's table contains 150,000 or so clones. The ten largest make up roughly 1.7% of the sample.

Sequencing was done on a sample of PBMCs. This receptor was taken from a man between 18 and 29 years old in good health and CMV-seronegative. The chain is made from TRBV6-5 and TRBJ2-7, with TRBD1 identical over 9 junction bases. The DNA reads TGTGCCAGCAGTTCCGGACAGGGGTTAGACGAGCAGTACTTC. Its amino acids are CASSSGQGLDEQYF.